Below are 10 T cell receptor beta chains sequenced from a single sample in a study of glioma-infiltrating T cells. TCR alpha and beta CDR3 regions were amplified from RNA using iRepertoire nested multiplex PCR. TCRdb used MiXCR to reprocess the multiplex PCR reads, holding one entry per CDR3 protein. The repertoire holds some 160,000 distinct CDR3 sequences, with around 45% as singletons. Material for sequencing was glioma tissue, nonneoplastic brain tissue, or PBMCs (not recorded which). The receptors here all came from a human donor with low-grade glioma or glioblastoma, undergoing nonglioma brain surgery, or in good health (not recorded which).

Many counts were recorded for this clonotype. CDR3 coding DNA: TGTGCCAGCAGTCACTTAGCGGGAGGGGATCAGGGCGAGCAGTACTTC. Amino acids: CASSHLAGGDQGEQYF. This chain connects TRBV28 to TRBJ2-7; the match to TRBD2 covers 11 bases. Germline V gene sequence: CDR1 MDHEN, CDR2 SYDVKM. CDR3 size: 16 residues. V was pared by 5 bases and J by 6 bases, with 12 bases of the junction left unmatched.

With respect to this clonotype: Possible read error: a much larger clone is one base away. Here the CDR3 omits its conserved ending phenylalanine or tryptophan, so a read error is the likely source. This sequence joins TRBV28 and TRBJ2-1; no clear D. The CDR3 is made up of 14 amino acids. V dropped 5 bases and J dropped 4 bases, with 12 bases sitting between them. CDR1 and CDR2 (germline): MDHEN, SYDVKM. CDR3 region: CASSLFDSYNEQFL. CDR3 sequence (DNA): TGTGCCAGCAGTCTATTCGACTCGTACAATGAGCAGTTCCTC.

The chain combines TRBV4-1 with TRBJ1-5; unclear D gene. This CDR3 spans 13 amino acids. V shed 4 bases and J shed 3 bases, with 7 bases lying between them. Per germline, CDR1 MGHRA and CDR2 YSYEKL. The CDR3 loop is CASSRDPNQPQHF. For the CDR3, the DNA is TGCGCCAGCAGCCGAGACCCCAATCAGCCCCAGCATTTT.

This clonotype occurred many times. J is TRBJ2-1 and V is TRBV6-1; no clear D gene. The CDR3 contains 13 residues. The V end lost 1 base, the J end lost 4 bases, and 5 bases lay between the germline ends. In germline, CDR1 is MNHNS, CDR2 SASEGT. The CDR3 region has the DNA TGTGCCAGCAGTGAAGACGGATACAATGAGCAGTTCTTC. Residues: CASSEDGYNEQFF.

This clonotype was observed at least ten times. The rearrangement links TRBV27 to TRBJ2-7, with D perhaps matching TRBD1 (5 bases). The CDR3 is 11 residues long. V was trimmed by 6 bases and J by 3 bases, leaving 6 bases between them. Per germline, CDR1 MNHEY and CDR2 SMNVEV (reference sequence). In DNA, the CDR3 is TGTGCCAGCAGCCAGGGCTACGAGCAGTACTTC. This codes for CASSQGYEQYF.

This CDR3 is CAISDTQGHGYTF. The CDR3 DNA reads TGTGCCATCAGTGATACACAGGGGCATGGCTACACCTTC. The chain uses TRBV10-3 and TRBJ1-2; 7 nucleotides align to TRBD1. Looked up from germline, CDR1 is ENHRY and CDR2 is SYGVKD. The V gene end was trimmed by 3 bases and the J gene end by 6 bases; junction bases not matched to a gene: 4. The CDR3 covers 13 residues.

This clonotype has at least ten counts. The chain combines TRBV27 with TRBJ2-7; TRBD1 agrees at 8 bases. The CDR3 contains 15 residues. V dropped 7 bases and J dropped 5; count of bases not matched to a gene: 13. Looked up from germline, CDR1 is MNHEY and CDR2 is SMNVEV (reference sequence). The CDR3: CASTLAGTGGHEQYF. The CDR3, as DNA: TGTGCCAGCACCCTTGCCGGGACAGGAGGCCACGAGCAGTACTTC.

The table lists this clonotype with many counts. V and J are TRBV3-1 and TRBJ2-1, with D perhaps matching TRBD2 (6 bases). The CDR3 consists of 16 residues. Trimming shortened V by 1 base and J by 0 bases, and 10 bases separated the two germline ends. Germline values: CDR1 LGHDT, CDR2 YNNKEL (reference sequence). CDR3 nucleotide sequence: TGTGCCAGCAGCCAAGTTAGTAGCGGCTCCTACAATGAGCAGTTCTTC. Residues: CASSQVSSGSYNEQFF.

In the case of this clonotype: A clone one base away is much larger, so this may be a read error. The DNA is left out, because the CDR3 cannot be placed on it with certainty; the CDR3 is given as TCRdb lists it. The chain joins TRBV28 to TRBJ2-3; TRBD1 is taken as the D call from the table, unchecked against the DNA. The CDR3 sequence runs 15 residues, both termini included. Germline CDR1 reads MDHEN; CDR2 reads SYDVKM. This CDR3 is CASILDQGLWETQYF.

This clonotype was observed at least ten times. The chain recombines TRBV11-2 with TRBJ2-4; D possibly matches TRBD1 or TRBD2 (5 bases each). V gave up 2 bases and J gave up 9 bases, with 14 bases separating them. Looked up from germline, CDR1 is SGHAT and CDR2 is FQNNGV. The CDR3 is 14 amino acids. In nucleotides, the CDR3 is TGTGCCAGCAGCTTAATTGGGGGAGCTGGCATTCAGTACTTC. It yields the protein CASSLIGGAGIQYF.